This note documents a single T cell receptor (beta chain) sequence. What it recognizes is unknown. Synthesis of cDNA used 5'RACE (with 10-nucleotide random UMIs). One entry per CDR3 protein, called by TCRdb with MiXCR from the 5' RACE reads. The sample holds under 70,000 distinct CDR3 sequences, less than 5.5% seen once. Where libraries were unsorted, they were derived from 2 million PBMCs stored at -80 degrees C. This entry is derived from a study of neurological immune-mediated disorders. Trimming left V 1 base short and J 5 bases short, with 10 bases between. Germline V CDR1 and CDR2: SGHTA, FQGNSA. The CDR3 runs to 14 residues. General study results and limits: The authors found no clinical or MRI feature associated with the multiple sclerosis repertoire cluster.

The source of this sequence is a woman under 40 with multiple sclerosis. The sample comprised PBMCs. The chain has TRBV7-2 and TRBJ2-3; D not certain. The CDR3, as DNA: TGTGCCAGCAGCTTAGGCAGTGTTGTAGATACGCAGTATTTT. Encoded protein: CASSLGSVVDTQYF.